This TCR beta chain is drawn from a study of blood T cell repertoires in COVID-19. As processed by the authors: Reference gene primer amplification gave estimated nucleated cell counts. Sequenced by immunoSEQ multiplex PCR; TCRdb stores in-frame clones only, minus some. Clone size and V and J calls were adopted from that table, with D and trimming inferred from the DNA. The table has roughly 220,000 clones, approximately 90% seen once. Participants spanned ages about 18 to 100 years and resided in 24 US areas. Which cohort a participant joined came from the clinical history participants gave. The study counted Cohort 3 donors as recovered given two negative PCRs, clearance, or symptom resolution. CDR1 is MNHNY, CDR2 SVGAGI, per germline (reference sequence). V lost 5 bases, J lost 1 base, and 14 bases stayed unmatched. The CDR3 is 18 amino acids. This clone has more than one count but fewer than ten.

Input material: PBMCs or T cells enriched from blood (not recorded which). The chain combines TRBV6-6 with TRBJ1-3, with 7 bases matching TRBD1. This receptor was identified in a woman younger than 45 who had recovered from COVID-19. Here the CDR3 DNA reads TGTGCCAGCAGTCTTTATCCGGGACAGCGGATTTCTGGAAACACCATATATTTT. Amino acids: CASSLYPGQRISGNTIYF.